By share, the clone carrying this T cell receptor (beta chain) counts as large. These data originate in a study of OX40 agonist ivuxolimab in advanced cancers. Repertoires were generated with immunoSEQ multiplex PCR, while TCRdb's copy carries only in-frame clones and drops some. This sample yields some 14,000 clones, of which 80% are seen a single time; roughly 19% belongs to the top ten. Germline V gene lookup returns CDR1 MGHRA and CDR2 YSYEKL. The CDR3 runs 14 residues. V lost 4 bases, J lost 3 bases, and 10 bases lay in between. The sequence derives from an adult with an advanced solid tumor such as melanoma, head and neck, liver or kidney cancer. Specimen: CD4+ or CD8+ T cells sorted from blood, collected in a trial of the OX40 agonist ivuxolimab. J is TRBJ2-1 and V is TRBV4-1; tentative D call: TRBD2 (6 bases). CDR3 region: CASSRSGNYNEQFF. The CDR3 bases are TGCGCCAGCAGCCGTAGCGGAAACTACAATGAGCAGTTCTTC.